The entry below describes one T cell receptor (beta chain). Its antigen is not yet known. No much larger clone is present one base from it, and per-base qualities are unavailable. Library method: 5' RACE. A second PCR of roughly 6 to 11 cycles was run with a J-beta primer mix and a sample-barcoded 5' primer. A template-switch 5' adaptor carrying 12 random nucleotides introduced a unique molecular identifier onto each TCR beta cDNA molecule. At least 2.5 million CDR3-containing paired-end reads were obtained from each sample. First-strand cDNA was synthesized from all RNA with the Mint cDNA synthesis kit, primed by a TRBC-specific oligonucleotide. Following uracil-DNA glycosylase treatment, all cDNA underwent a first 18-cycle PCR with the universal primers M1SS and BC2_uni_R. The study's processing was this. Normalization of each sample was performed by random selection of 1 million high-quality reads, each carrying a distinct molecular identifier. Instead of being binned into consensus sequences, reads with shared molecular identifiers were discarded. MiTCR, set to a Q25 quality threshold and the strictest error-elimination algorithm, was used for CDR3 identification, clonotype clustering and error correction. A nonparametric unseen species model with Euler transformation was used to estimate lower-bound total TCR beta diversity. The public sequencing data were trimmed at Q25 with fastp and processed into clonotypes with MiXCR by TCRdb, which kept only in-frame beta chains. When rows share a CDR3 protein, they turn into one entry using the most common DNA and genes. TCRdb, not the original authors, processed these V and J calls. This sample lists around 2 million distinct CDR3 sequences; roughly 43% were detected once. Under 30% of the sample comes from the top ten.

For CDR1 and CDR2, the germline V gene lists SGDLS and YYNGEE. The CDR3 starts with the cysteine, ends with the phenylalanine, and has 15 residues. Here the CDR3 DNA is all that survives: 45 bases in frame from base 1. The junction carries 16 bases between V and J, which are trimmed by 2 bases and 4 bases respectively. The sample is drawn from a study of blood T cells in healthy people across ages (dated by TCRdb to between 2014 and 2016). About the investigation overall: Template switching captured roughly one uniquely barcoded TCR beta cDNA molecule per two T cells in model experiments. To avoid experimental bias, donors of different ages were spread randomly across the sequencing lanes. The study analyzed two additional independent replicas of 1 million unique cDNA reads from the same blood draw for two donors, one aged 18 to 30 and one aged 80 or older. Donors were grouped into four age groups: young (average 16 years), middle-aged (39), aged (approximately 58) and long-lived (roughly 80). Age-related changes in TCR beta repertoire diversity were measured in the study by deep sequencing normalized with unique cDNA molecular identifiers.

The donors were 40 or so Caucasian individuals from Russia, aged 6 to 90 years, who were systemically healthy. Each donor gave ten milliliters of peripheral blood, collected into EDTA-treated Vacutainer tubes. PBMCs were isolated by Ficoll-Paque density-gradient centrifugation, with at least 6 million obtained per sample. Total RNA, at least 5 micrograms per sample, was extracted from PBMCs with Trizol reagent. Naive CD45RAhigh/CD27high T cell percentages were measured by flow cytometry on a PBMC aliquot from every donor. The paper's findings and limits, for the study overall: Estimates of total diversity based on one million sequenced T cells were considered lower bounds and underestimates. Because the CMV infection status of the donors was unknown, age-related changes in expanded clonotypes may potentially have been confounded. Observed TCR beta diversity per million T cells fell roughly linearly with age, and a significant reduction was already apparent by age roughly 40. Since profiling was done on bulk unsorted PBMCs, naive and antigen-experienced compartments could not be conclusively compared. A strong correlation was found between observed TCR beta diversity and the percentage of naive T cells measured by flow cytometry. Compared with the aged group, the long-lived group had more naive CD4+ T cells, fewer expanded clones and increased TCR diversity, suggesting age selection.

The sequence is built from TRBV9 and TRBJ2-7; the D gene is tentatively TRBD1 or TRBD2, each matching 6 bases. The source material was blood. This TCR came from a human donor in good health. The CDR3 protein sequence reads: CASSVDWGAGYEQYF. The DNA sequence is as follows: TGTGCCAGCAGCGTGGATTGGGGGGCAGGATACGAGCAGTACTTC.